This T cell receptor (beta chain) was obtained from a study of shared clonotypes between healthy human individuals. The CDR3 sequence is 13 residues long. Losses at the gene ends were 3 bases for V and 9 bases for J; bases not matched to a gene: 6. The germline V gene has CDR1 SNHLY and CDR2 FYNNEI. Regarding the study as a whole: How much donors shared clonotypes was expected to be affected by sequencing depth. Naive CD4 clonotype sharing across a handful of donors was roughly 5%.

A CD45RA+ naive subset and a CD45RA-negative memory subset were split from CD4+ cells. For this clone: As yet, its antigen is unknown.

Deep was the level used in running the assay. TCRdb's table, derived via immunoSEQ multiplex PCR, lists solely in-frame clones and lacks some. The sample shows over 2 million clones, 85% to 95% of them seen only once. This chain links TRBV2 with TRBJ2-5; 8 bases align to TRBD2. The receptor comes from a man aged 18 to 30 in good health. Some clones in this sample may be carry-over from other donors' samples. Sequences were obtained from naive CD4+ T cells from PBMCs. Subset meaning: CD45RA+ positively selected. The CDR3, as DNA: TGTGCCAGCAGTGAGGTTAGCGGGAATTCCCAGTACTTC. Protein product: CASSEVSGNSQYF.